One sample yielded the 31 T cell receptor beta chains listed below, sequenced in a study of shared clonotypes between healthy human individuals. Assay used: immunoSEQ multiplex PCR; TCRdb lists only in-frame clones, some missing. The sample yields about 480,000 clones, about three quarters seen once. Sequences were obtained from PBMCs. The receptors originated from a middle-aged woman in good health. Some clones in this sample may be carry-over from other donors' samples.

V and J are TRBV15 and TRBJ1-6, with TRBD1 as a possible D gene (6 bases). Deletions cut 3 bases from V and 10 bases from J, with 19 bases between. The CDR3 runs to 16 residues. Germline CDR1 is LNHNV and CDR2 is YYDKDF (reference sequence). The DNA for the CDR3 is TGTGCCACCAGCAGGGGGACGGGGGGCTATCGCTCACCCCTCCACTTT. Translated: CATSRGTGGYRSPLHF. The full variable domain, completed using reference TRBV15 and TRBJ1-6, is DAMVIQNPRYQVTQFGKPVTLSCSQTLNHNVMYWYQQKSSQAPKLLFHYYDKDFNNEADTPDNFQSRRPNTSFCFLDIRSPGLGDTAMYLCATSRGTGGYRSPLHFGNGTRLTVT.

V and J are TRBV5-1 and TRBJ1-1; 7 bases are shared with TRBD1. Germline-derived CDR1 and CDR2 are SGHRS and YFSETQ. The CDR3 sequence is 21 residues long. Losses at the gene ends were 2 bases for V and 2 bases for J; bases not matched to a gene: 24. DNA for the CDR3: TGCGCCAGCAGCTTCGGACAGGAGTTATTTAAGTATCAAGACGTTAACACTGAAGCTTTCTTT. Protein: CASSFGQELFKYQDVNTEAFF.

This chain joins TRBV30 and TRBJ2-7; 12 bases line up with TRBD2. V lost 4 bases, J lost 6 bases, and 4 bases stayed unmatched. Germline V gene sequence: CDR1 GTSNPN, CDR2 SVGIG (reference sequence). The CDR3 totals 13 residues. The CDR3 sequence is CAWTTSGGREQYF. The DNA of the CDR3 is TGTGCCTGGACGACTAGCGGGGGACGCGAGCAGTACTTC.

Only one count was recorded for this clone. CDR3 sequence: CASSLVSSFGLLAGANVLTF. The CDR3, as DNA: TGTGCCAGCAGCTTAGTATCTTCCTTCGGGCTACTGGCTGGGGCCAACGTCCTGACTTTC. V usage is TRBV7-8 and J usage is TRBJ2-6; D uncertain. Between the trimmed V and J ends, which lost 1 base and 2 bases, there was a span of 21 bases. The CDR3 covers 20 residues. Germline V CDR1 and CDR2: SGHVS, FQNEAQ.

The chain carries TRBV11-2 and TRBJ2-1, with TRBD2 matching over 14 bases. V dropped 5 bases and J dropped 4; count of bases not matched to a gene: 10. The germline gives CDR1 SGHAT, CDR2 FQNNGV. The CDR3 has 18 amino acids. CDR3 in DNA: TGTGCCAGCAGCATGGGGACTAGCGGGAGAAAGCTATACAATGAGCAGTTCTTC. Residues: CASSMGTSGRKLYNEQFF.

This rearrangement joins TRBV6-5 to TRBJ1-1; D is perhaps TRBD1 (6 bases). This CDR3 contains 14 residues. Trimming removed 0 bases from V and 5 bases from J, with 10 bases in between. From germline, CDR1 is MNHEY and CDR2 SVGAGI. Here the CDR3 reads CASSYSQGRTEAFF. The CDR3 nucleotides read TGTGCCAGCAGTTACTCACAGGGAAGAACTGAAGCTTTCTTT.

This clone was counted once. The CDR3 region is CATSRGGLAGLYEQYF. The CDR3 DNA reads as TGTGCCACCAGCAGAGGTGGACTAGCGGGACTCTACGAGCAGTACTTC. The V and J genes are TRBV15 and TRBJ2-7; TRBD2 matches 12 bases. The V segment lost 1 base and the J segment 3 bases; nucleotides outside the gene matches: 4. The CDR3 contains 16 residues. Germline CDR1 and CDR2: LNHNV and YYDKDF (reference sequence).

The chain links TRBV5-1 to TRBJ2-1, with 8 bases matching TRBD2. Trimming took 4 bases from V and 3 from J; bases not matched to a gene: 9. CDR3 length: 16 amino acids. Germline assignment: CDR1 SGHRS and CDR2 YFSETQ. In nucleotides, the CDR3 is TGCGCCAGCAGCGCGGGGGGAGGCTGGGGCTACAATGAGCAGTTCTTC. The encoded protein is CASSAGGGWGYNEQFF.

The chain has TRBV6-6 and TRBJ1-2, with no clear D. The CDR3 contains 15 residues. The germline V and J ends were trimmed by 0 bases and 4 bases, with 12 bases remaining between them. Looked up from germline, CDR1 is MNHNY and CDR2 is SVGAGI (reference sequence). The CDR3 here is CASSYSVTDLYGYTF. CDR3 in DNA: TGTGCCAGCAGTTACTCGGTCACGGACCTCTATGGCTACACCTTC.

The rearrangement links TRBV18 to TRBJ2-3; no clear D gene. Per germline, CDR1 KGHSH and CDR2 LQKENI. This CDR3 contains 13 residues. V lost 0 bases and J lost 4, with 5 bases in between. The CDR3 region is CASSPPAADTQYF. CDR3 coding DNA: TGTGCCAGCTCACCACCTGCAGCAGATACGCAGTATTTT. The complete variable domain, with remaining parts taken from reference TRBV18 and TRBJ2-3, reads NAGVMQNPRHLVRRRGQEARLRCSPMKGHSHVYWYRQLPEEGLKFMVYLQKENIIDESGMPKERFSAEFPKEGPSILRIQQVVRGDSAAYFCASSPPAADTQYFGPGTRLTVL.

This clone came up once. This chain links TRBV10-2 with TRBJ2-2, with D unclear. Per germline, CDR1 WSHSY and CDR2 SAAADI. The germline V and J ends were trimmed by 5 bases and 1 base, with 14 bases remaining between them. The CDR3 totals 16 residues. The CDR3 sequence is CASSPDRRLNTGELFF. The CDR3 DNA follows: TGCGCCAGCAGTCCCGACCGCCGATTGAACACCGGGGAGCTGTTTTTT.

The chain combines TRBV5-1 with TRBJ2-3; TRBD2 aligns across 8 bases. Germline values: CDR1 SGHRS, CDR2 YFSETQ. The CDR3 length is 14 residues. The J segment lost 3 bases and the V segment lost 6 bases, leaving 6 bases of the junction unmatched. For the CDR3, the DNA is TGCGCCAGCATAAGCGGGAGAATGACAGATACGCAGTATTTT. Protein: CASISGRMTDTQYF.

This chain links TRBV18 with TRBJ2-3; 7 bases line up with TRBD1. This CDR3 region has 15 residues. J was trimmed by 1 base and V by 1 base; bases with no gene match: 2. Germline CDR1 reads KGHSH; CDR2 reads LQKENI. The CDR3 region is CASSPLTGGTDTQYF. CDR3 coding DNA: TGTGCCAGCTCACCACTTACAGGGGGCACAGATACGCAGTATTTT.

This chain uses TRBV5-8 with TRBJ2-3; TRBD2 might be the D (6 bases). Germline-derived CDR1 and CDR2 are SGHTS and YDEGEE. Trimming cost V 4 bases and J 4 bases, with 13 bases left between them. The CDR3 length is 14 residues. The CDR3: CASSPRRASDTQYF. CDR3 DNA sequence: TGTGCCAGCAGCCCCCGGAGGGCGTCAGATACGCAGTATTTT.

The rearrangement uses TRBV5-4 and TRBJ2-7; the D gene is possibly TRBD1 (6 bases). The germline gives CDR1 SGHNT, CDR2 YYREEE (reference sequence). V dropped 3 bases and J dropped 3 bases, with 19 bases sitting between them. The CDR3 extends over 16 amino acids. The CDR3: CASSSKRSGQRYEQYF. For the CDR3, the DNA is TGTGCCAGCAGCTCCAAACGATCCGGACAGCGCTACGAGCAGTACTTC.

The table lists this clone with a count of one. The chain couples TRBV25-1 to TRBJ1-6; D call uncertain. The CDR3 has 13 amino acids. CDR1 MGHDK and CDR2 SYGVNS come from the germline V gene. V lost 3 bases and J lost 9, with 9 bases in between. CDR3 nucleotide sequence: TGTGCCAGCAGTGATCTGGGTGGTTCACCCCTCCACTTT. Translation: CASSDLGGSPLHF.

The CDR3 here is CASSQEVRDSRQYF. The CDR3 bases are TGCGCCAGCAGCCAAGAGGTTCGAGACTCCAGGCAGTACTTC. V usage is TRBV4-1 and J usage is TRBJ2-7; D is unresolved. Looked up from germline, CDR1 is MGHRA and CDR2 is YSYEKL. This CDR3 is 14 amino acids long. V shed 0 bases and J shed 9 bases, with 15 bases lying between them.

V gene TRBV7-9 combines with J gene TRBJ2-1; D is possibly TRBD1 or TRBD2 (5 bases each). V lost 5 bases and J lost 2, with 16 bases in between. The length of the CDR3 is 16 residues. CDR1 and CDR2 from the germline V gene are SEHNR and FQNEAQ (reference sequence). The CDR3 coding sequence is TGTGCCAGCAGCCGCCGGCCGGGACCTACCTACAATGAGCAGTTCTTC. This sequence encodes CASSRRPGPTYNEQFF. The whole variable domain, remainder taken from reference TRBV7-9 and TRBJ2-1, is DTGVSQNPRHKITKRGQNVTFRCDPISEHNRLYWYRQTLGQGPEFLTYFQNEAQLEKSRLLSDRFSAERPKGSFSTLEIQRTEQGDSAMYLCASSRRPGPTYNEQFFGPGTRLTVL.

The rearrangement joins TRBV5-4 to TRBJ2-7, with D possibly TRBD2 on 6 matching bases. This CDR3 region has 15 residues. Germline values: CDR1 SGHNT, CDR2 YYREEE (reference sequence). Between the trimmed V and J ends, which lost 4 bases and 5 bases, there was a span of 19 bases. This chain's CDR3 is CASSQPGTRPNEQYF. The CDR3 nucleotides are TGTGCCAGCAGCCAACCCGGGACTCGCCCCAACGAGCAGTACTTC. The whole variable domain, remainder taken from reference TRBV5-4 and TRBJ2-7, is ETGVTQSPTHLIKTRGQQVTLRCSSQSGHNTVSWYQQALGQGPQFIFQYYREEENGRGNFPPRFSGLQFPNYSSELNVNALELDDSALYLCASSQPGTRPNEQYFGPGTRLTVT.

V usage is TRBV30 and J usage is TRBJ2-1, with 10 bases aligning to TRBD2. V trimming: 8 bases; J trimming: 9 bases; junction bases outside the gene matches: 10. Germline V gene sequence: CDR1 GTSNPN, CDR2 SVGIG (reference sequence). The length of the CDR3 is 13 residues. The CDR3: CAAELAGLGEQFF. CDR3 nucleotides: TGTGCCGCAGAACTAGCGGGACTGGGTGAGCAGTTCTTC. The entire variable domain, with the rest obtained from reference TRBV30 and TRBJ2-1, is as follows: SQTIHQWPATLVQPVGSPLSLECTVEGTSNPNLYWYRQAAGRGLQLLFYSVGIGQISSEVPQNLSASRPQDRQFILSSKKLLLSDSGFYLCAAELAGLGEQFFGPGTRLTVL.

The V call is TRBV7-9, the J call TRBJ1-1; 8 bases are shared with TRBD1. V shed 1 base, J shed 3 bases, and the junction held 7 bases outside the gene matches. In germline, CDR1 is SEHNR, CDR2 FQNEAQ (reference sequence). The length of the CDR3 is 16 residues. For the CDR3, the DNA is TGTGCCAGCAGCTTAGGGGTGGACAGGGTTGACACTGAAGCTTTCTTT. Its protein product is CASSLGVDRVDTEAFF.

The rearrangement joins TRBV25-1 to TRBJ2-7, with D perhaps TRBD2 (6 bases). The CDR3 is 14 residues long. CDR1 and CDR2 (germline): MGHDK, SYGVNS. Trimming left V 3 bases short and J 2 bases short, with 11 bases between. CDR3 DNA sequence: TGTGCCAGCAGTGAGGGCGGAGGGCCCTACGAGCAGTACTTC. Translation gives CASSEGGGPYEQYF.

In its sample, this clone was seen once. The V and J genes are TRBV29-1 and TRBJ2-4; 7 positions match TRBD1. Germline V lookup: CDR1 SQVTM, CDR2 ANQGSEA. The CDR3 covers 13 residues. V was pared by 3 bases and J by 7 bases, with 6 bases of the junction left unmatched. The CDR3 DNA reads TGCAGCGTTGAGGGACAGATACCGAACATTCAGTACTTC. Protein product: CSVEGQIPNIQYF.

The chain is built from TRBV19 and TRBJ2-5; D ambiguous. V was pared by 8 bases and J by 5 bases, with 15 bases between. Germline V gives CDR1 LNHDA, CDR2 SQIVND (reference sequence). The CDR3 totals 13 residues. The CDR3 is CASGPWDGETQYF. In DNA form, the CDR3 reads TGTGCCAGTGGGCCTTGGGATGGGGAGACCCAGTACTTC.

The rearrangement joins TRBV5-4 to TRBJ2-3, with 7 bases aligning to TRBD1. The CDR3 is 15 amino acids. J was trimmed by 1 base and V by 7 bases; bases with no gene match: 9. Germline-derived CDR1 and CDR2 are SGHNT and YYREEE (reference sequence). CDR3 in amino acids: CASGTTGRGTDTQYF. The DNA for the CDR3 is TGTGCCAGCGGTACGACAGGGCGCGGCACAGATACGCAGTATTTT.

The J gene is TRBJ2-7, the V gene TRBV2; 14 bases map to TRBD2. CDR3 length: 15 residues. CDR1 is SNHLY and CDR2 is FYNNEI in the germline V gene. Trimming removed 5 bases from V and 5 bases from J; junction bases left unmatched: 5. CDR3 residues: CASSPGTSGSDEQYF. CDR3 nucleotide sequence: TGTGCCAGCAGTCCCGGGACTAGCGGGAGCGACGAGCAGTACTTC.

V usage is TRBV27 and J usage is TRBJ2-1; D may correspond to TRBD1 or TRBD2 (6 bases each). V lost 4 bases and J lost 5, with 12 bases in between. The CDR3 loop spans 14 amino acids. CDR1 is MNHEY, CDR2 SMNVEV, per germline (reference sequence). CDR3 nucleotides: TGTGCCAGCAGTTCCTTAGGGGGGAACAATGAGCAGTTCTTC. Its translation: CASSSLGGNNEQFF.

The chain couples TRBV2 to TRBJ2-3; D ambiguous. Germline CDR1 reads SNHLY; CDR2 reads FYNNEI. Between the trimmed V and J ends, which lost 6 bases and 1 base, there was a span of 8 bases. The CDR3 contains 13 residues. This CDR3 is CASSVSGTDTQYF. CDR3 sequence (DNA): TGTGCCAGCAGCGTATCGGGCACAGATACGCAGTATTTT. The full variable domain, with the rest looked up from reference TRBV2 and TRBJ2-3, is EPEVTQTPSHQVTQMGQEVILRCVPISNHLYFYWYRQILGQKVEFLVSFYNNEISEKSEIFDDQFSVERPDGSNFTLKIRSTKLEDSAMYFCASSVSGTDTQYFGPGTRLTVL.

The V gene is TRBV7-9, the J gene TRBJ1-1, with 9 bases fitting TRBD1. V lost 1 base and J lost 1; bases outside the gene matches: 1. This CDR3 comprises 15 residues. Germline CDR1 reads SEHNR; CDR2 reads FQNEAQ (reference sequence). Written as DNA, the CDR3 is TGTGCCAGCAGCTTAGTGGGACAGGGGAACACTGAAGCTTTCTTT. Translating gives CASSLVGQGNTEAFF.

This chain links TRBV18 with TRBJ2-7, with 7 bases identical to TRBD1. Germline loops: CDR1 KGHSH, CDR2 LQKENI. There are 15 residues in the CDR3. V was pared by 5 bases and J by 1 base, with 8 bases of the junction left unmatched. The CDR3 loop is CASSTNRGGSYEQYF. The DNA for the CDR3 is TGTGCCAGCTCAACCAACAGGGGTGGGTCCTACGAGCAGTACTTC.

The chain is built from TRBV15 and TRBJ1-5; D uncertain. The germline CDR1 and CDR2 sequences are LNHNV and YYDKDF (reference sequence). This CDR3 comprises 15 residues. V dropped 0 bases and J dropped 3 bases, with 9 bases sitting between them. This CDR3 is CATSRERHNNQPQHF. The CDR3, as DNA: TGTGCCACCAGCAGAGAGAGACATAACAATCAGCCCCAGCATTTT.